A single sample gave rise to the 19 T cell receptor beta chains below, sequenced in a study of response to subunit inactivated influenza vaccine. Via MiXCR, TCRdb re-called the RT-PCR reads, giving one row per CDR3 protein. The table includes 650,000 to 800,000 distinct CDR3 sequences, around 13% detected once. This sample comprised PBMCs from blood, obtained roughly 15 days before vaccination. These TCRs come from a man in his forties or fifties who received an inactivated influenza vaccine.

This clonotype occurred many times. The chain employs TRBV3-1 and TRBJ1-1, with D unresolved. The CDR3 sequence is 13 residues long. CDR1 LGHDT and CDR2 YNNKEL come from the germline V gene (reference sequence). V lost 3 bases and J lost 0, with 5 bases in between. Written as DNA, the CDR3 is TGTGCCAGCAGCCAGACGGTGAACACTGAAGCTTTCTTT. As protein: CASSQTVNTEAFF.

This clonotype was observed a few times. The V call is TRBV29-1, the J call TRBJ2-5, with D perhaps TRBD2 (6 bases). CDR1 SQVTM and CDR2 ANQGSEA come from the germline V gene. The CDR3 spans 12 residues. V lost 7 bases, J lost 3 bases, and 12 bases lay in between. This CDR3 reads CSAGTSEETQYF. For the CDR3, the DNA is TGCAGCGCAGGGACTTCGGAAGAGACCCAGTACTTC.

The genes are TRBV20-1 and TRBJ1-3; no definite D call. Germline V gives CDR1 DFQATT, CDR2 SNEGSKA (reference sequence). CDR3 length: 16 residues. With 0 bases removed from V and 0 bases from J, the gap between germline ends came to 12 bases. The CDR3 coding sequence is TGCAGTGCTAGAGAGGCAACGGACGCCTCTGGAAACACCATATATTTT. This sequence encodes CSAREATDASGNTIYF.

This clonotype was counted a few times. J is TRBJ1-1 and V is TRBV29-1; D uncertain. Trimming cost V 4 bases and J 3 bases, with 9 bases left between them. Germline-derived CDR1 and CDR2 are SQVTM and ANQGSEA. The CDR3 covers 12 residues. The CDR3, as DNA: TGCAGCGTTGGCGGACGGTACACTGAAGCTTTCTTT. It yields the protein CSVGGRYTEAFF.

This clonotype was seen a few times. The chain combines TRBV6-1 with TRBJ2-3; D remains unclear. The CDR3 length is 13 residues. V lost 5 bases, J lost 8 bases, and 14 bases lay in between. CDR1 and CDR2 from the germline V gene are MNHNS and SASEGT. The CDR3 DNA sequence: TGTGCCAGCAGTAGACAAGGTGATGGTACGCAGTATTTT. It encodes CASSRQGDGTQYF.

This clonotype showed up just a few times. As DNA, the CDR3 is TGCAGTGCTAGAGCCCCCCGGGAGGGCTCCACAGATACGCAGTATTTT. As protein: CSARAPREGSTDTQYF. The rearrangement joins TRBV20-1 to TRBJ2-3, with 8 positions matching TRBD2. CDR1 and CDR2 from the germline V gene are DFQATT and SNEGSKA (reference sequence). J lost 2 bases, V lost 1 base, and 8 bases had no gene match. CDR3 size: 16 residues.

As DNA, the CDR3 is TGTGCCAGCAGTTTATATGCCGAGGGCACTGAAGCTTTCTTT. Protein sequence: CASSLYAEGTEAFF. The chain couples TRBV28 to TRBJ1-1; D uncertain. The germline V gene has CDR1 MDHEN and CDR2 SYDVKM. The V end was cut by 1 base, the J end by 4 bases, with 10 bases between. The CDR3 is 14 residues long.

This chain links TRBV18 with TRBJ1-1; weak D call: TRBD1 (5 bases). CDR1 and CDR2 (germline): KGHSH, LQKENI. CDR3 size: 15 residues. V was cut by 6 bases and J by 3 bases, with 17 bases left in between. DNA for the CDR3: TGTGCCAGCTCCCTCCACTCGGGACCCTACACTGAAGCTTTCTTT. It codes for CASSLHSGPYTEAFF.

This clonotype was recorded a few times. The gene calls are TRBV6-2 or TRBV6-3 and TRBJ2-1; perhaps TRBD2 as D (9 bases). The CDR3 is 15 amino acids. Germline CDR1 is MNHEY and CDR2 is SVGEGT. V shed 6 bases and J shed 6 bases, with 18 bases lying between them. The CDR3 loop reads CASSRLAGQVNEQFF. In DNA form, the CDR3 reads TGTGCCAGCAGCCGCCTAGCGGGACAGGTCAATGAGCAGTTCTTC.

This clonotype was found a few times. J is TRBJ2-4 and V is TRBV18; TRBD1 matches at 8 bases. The CDR3 runs to 15 residues. With 1 base clipped from V and 7 bases from J, the junction kept 6 bases outside the gene matches. Per germline, CDR1 KGHSH and CDR2 LQKENI. The CDR3 coding sequence is TGTGCCAGCTCACCACAGACCAACAGGGGGAACATTCAGTACTTC. Amino acids: CASSPQTNRGNIQYF.

This clonotype was counted only a few times. This sequence joins TRBV7-8 and TRBJ1-5; no clear D gene. The CDR3 loop spans 15 amino acids. V was cut by 5 bases and J by 0 bases, with 11 bases left in between. The germline gives CDR1 SGHVS, CDR2 FQNEAQ. CDR3 DNA sequence: TGTGCCAGCAGCCCCGACTCTCATAGCAATCAGCCCCAGCATTTT. Protein product: CASSPDSHSNQPQHF.

This clonotype has only a few counts. V and J are TRBV30 and TRBJ2-7; 8 nucleotides match TRBD1. The CDR3 has 14 amino acids. J gave up 4 bases and V 5 bases, and 10 bases lay outside the gene matches. Germline V gives CDR1 GTSNPN, CDR2 SVGIG (reference sequence). The CDR3 DNA follows: TGTGCCTGGTCCGGAACAGGGGGAAGGTACGAGCAGTACTTC. Its protein is CAWSGTGGRYEQYF.

This clonotype was counted only a few times. The chain uses TRBV4-3 and TRBJ2-3; 15 nucleotides align to TRBD2. CDR3 length: 17 amino acids. The trim removed 0 bases at V and 4 bases at J, leaving 2 bases unmatched. The germline V gene encodes CDR1 LGHNA and CDR2 YSLEER. DNA of the CDR3: TGCGCCAGCAGCCAAGATGGGACTAGCGGGGGGTCAGATACGCAGTATTTT. As protein: CASSQDGTSGGSDTQYF.

This clonotype occurred a few times. CDR3 residues: CASSPRRVLEQYF. The CDR3 bases are TGTGCCAGCAGCCCACGTAGGGTTCTCGAGCAGTACTTC. The J gene is TRBJ2-7, the V gene TRBV7-2; D not resolved. Trimming shortened V by 5 bases and J by 6 bases, and 14 bases separated the two germline ends. CDR1 and CDR2 (germline): SGHTA, FQGNSA. The CDR3 totals 13 residues.

The genes are TRBV27 and TRBJ2-1; D is uncertain. V gave up 1 base and J gave up 6 bases, with 19 bases separating them. This CDR3 has 17 residues. Germline values: CDR1 MNHEY, CDR2 SMNVEV (reference sequence). The CDR3 bases are TGTGCCAGCAGTTTATTGGGTAGCATGGGTTCGTTCAATGAGCAGTTCTTC. This gives the protein CASSLLGSMGSFNEQFF.

The chain has TRBV4-3 and TRBJ1-6; D is perhaps TRBD1 (5 bases). This CDR3 has 13 residues. Germline V gene sequence: CDR1 LGHNA, CDR2 YSLEER. Trimming removed 0 bases from V and 10 bases from J, with 7 bases in between. In DNA, the CDR3 is TGCGCCAGCAGCCAAGATGGGGACTCACCCCTCCACTTT. Its protein is CASSQDGDSPLHF.

The J gene is TRBJ2-5, the V gene TRBV15; D ambiguous. The V end lost 0 bases, the J end lost 7 bases, and 9 bases lay between the germline ends. Germline loops: CDR1 LNHNV, CDR2 YYDKDF (reference sequence). The CDR3 runs to 13 residues. The chain's CDR3 is CATSREEKVTQYF. CDR3 bases: TGTGCCACCAGCAGAGAGGAGAAGGTGACCCAGTACTTC.

This chain joins TRBV10-3 and TRBJ1-2; TRBD1 matches 10 bases. J was trimmed by 5 bases and V by 8 bases; bases with no gene match: 11. The CDR3 loop spans 15 amino acids. Germline values: CDR1 ENHRY, CDR2 SYGVKD. CDR3 region: CAIVKDRGSGYGYTF. CDR3 in DNA: TGTGCCATCGTAAAGGACAGGGGGTCTGGGTATGGCTACACCTTC.

This clonotype was detected many times. The rearrangement uses TRBV5-1 and TRBJ2-1; 7 bases align to TRBD1. Germline CDR1 SGHRS, CDR2 YFSETQ. The CDR3 has 12 residues. V was pared by 4 bases and J by 10 bases, with 5 bases of the junction left unmatched. The CDR3 DNA reads TGCGCCAGCAGCATGACAGGGCGGGAGCAGTTCTTC. As protein: CASSMTGREQFF.